This is a list of T cell receptor beta chains from one sample in a study of shared clonotypes between healthy human individuals. Using immunoSEQ multiplex PCR, the repertoire was profiled, and TCRdb retains in-frame clones only, with some absent. The table lists 550,000 to 800,000 clones, around 91% of them singletons. Input material: memory CD8+ T cells from PBMCs. These receptors all come from a young man in good health. Some clones in this sample may be carry-over from other donors' samples. Each CDR3 is given with its conserved first and last residue. A D gene is named only where the DNA matches it firmly. Clone sizes are given selectively: once, few, many, or a class where the clone is expanded.

d_gene,v_gene,abundance,CDR3aa
-,TRBV9,-,CASSYKGGTISYEQYF
-,TRBV4-1,-,CASSQVSLMDEQYF
TRBD2,TRBV29-1,once,CSVRGVAGGPPGEQYF
-,TRBV9,-,CASSVDGDNQPQHF
-,TRBV7-2,-,CASSWTPLRGETQYF
-,TRBV13,once,CASSLPGVGETQYF
-,TRBV28,-,CASSVAPLQAYQPQHF
TRBD1,TRBV29-1,-,CSVLLWTGEGTEAFF
TRBD2,TRBV4-1,-,CASSPRTSSEQYF
-,TRBV6-1,-,CASSEWRHEQYF
-,TRBV6-6,-,CASSYSNVPNEKLFF
-,TRBV7-6,-,CASSLDLGTANTEAFF
TRBD1,TRBV23-1,-,CASSRLQGWYEQYF